The rows below give T cell receptor beta chains drawn from one sample of a study of shared clonotypes between healthy human individuals. Profiled with immunoSEQ multiplex PCR; TCRdb holds only in-frame clones, not every one. The sample lists 2 million to 2.5 million clones, under 95% occurring once. Sequencing used naive CD4+ T cells from PBMCs. The origin of the receptors is a man aged 18 to 29 in good health. Some clones in this sample may be carry-over from other donors' samples. CDR3s include the opening cysteine and the closing phenylalanine or tryptophan. The order of the fields is CDR3 protein, J gene, V gene.

CDR3 protein: CAWSPGDQETQYF
J gene: TRBJ2-5
V gene: TRBV30

CDR3 protein: CASSGSGGLETQYF
J gene: TRBJ2-5
V gene: TRBV6-1

CDR3 protein: CASSYRLAGPYEQYF
J gene: TRBJ2-7
V gene: TRBV6-5

CDR3 protein: CASSQVRLAGGRAKNIQYF
J gene: TRBJ2-4
V gene: TRBV14

CDR3 protein: CASSGGGAVAYEQYF
J gene: TRBJ2-7
V gene: TRBV28

CDR3 protein: CASSLNRRKGYTF
J gene: TRBJ1-2
V gene: TRBV5-6

CDR3 protein: CAWSKGIDQPQHF
J gene: TRBJ1-5
V gene: TRBV30

CDR3 protein: CASSTQGAVDTEAFF
J gene: TRBJ1-1
V gene: TRBV19

CDR3 protein: CAIIKGGGGTEAFF
J gene: TRBJ1-1
V gene: TRBV10-3

CDR3 protein: CASVTIQQPQHF
J gene: TRBJ1-5
V gene: TRBV28

CDR3 protein: CATGTSGRSPPYTDTQYF
J gene: TRBJ2-3
V gene: TRBV27

CDR3 protein: CASSLSGGAGDKNEQFF
J gene: TRBJ2-1
V gene: TRBV28

CDR3 protein: CASSLEGLSYNEQFF
J gene: TRBJ2-1
V gene: TRBV27

CDR3 protein: CASSSVFGGGNEQFF
J gene: TRBJ2-1
V gene: TRBV11-2

CDR3 protein: CASSLWTEPYEQYF
J gene: TRBJ2-7
V gene: TRBV11-2

CDR3 protein: CASSFNILTEAFF
J gene: TRBJ1-1
V gene: TRBV28

CDR3 protein: CSVASGAPYEQYF
J gene: TRBJ2-7
V gene: TRBV29-1

CDR3 protein: CASSFRTFSSYNEQFF
J gene: TRBJ2-1
V gene: TRBV7-9

CDR3 protein: CASLKTRSRIDLAKNIQYF
J gene: TRBJ2-4
V gene: TRBV2

CDR3 protein: CASSPYAQGGDEQYF
J gene: TRBJ2-7
V gene: TRBV18

CDR3 protein: CASSELQAVGAFF
J gene: TRBJ1-1
V gene: TRBV10-1

CDR3 protein: CASRRPGGTEAFF
J gene: TRBJ1-1
V gene: TRBV28

CDR3 protein: CASSQVGSSGETQYF
J gene: TRBJ2-5
V gene: TRBV4-1

CDR3 protein: CASSFGAYYSYEQYF
J gene: TRBJ2-7
V gene: TRBV19

CDR3 protein: CASSLVSLGAYNEQFF
J gene: TRBJ2-1
V gene: TRBV5-4

CDR3 protein: CASSPMRGAALSYTF
J gene: TRBJ1-2
V gene: TRBV6-5

CDR3 protein: CASSPRTRAETQYF
J gene: TRBJ2-5
V gene: TRBV4-2

CDR3 protein: CASSTDQNTEAFF
J gene: TRBJ1-1
V gene: TRBV2

CDR3 protein: CASSAGTGEQPQHF
J gene: TRBJ1-5
V gene: TRBV5-1

CDR3 protein: CASRSTWNEQFF
J gene: TRBJ2-1
V gene: TRBV6-5

CDR3 protein: CASSGAGVGSQQYF
J gene: TRBJ2-7
V gene: TRBV25-1

CDR3 protein: CASSQVGTGALRTAKNIQYF
J gene: TRBJ2-4
V gene: TRBV4-1

CDR3 protein: CASSQDTRTTAEKLFF
J gene: TRBJ1-4
V gene: TRBV4-2

CDR3 protein: CASSDQTGQGYGYTF
J gene: TRBJ1-2
V gene: TRBV7-2

CDR3 protein: CASSLGDSYNQPQHF
J gene: TRBJ1-5
V gene: TRBV5-1

CDR3 protein: CASSLLDSNYGYTF
J gene: TRBJ1-2
V gene: TRBV5-1

CDR3 protein: CASIPAMNTEAFF
J gene: TRBJ1-1
V gene: TRBV28

CDR3 protein: CASSLPSTDTQYF
J gene: TRBJ2-3
V gene: TRBV27

CDR3 protein: CASSSGLAGGPHTGELFF
J gene: TRBJ2-2
V gene: TRBV28

CDR3 protein: CASSPGRSSYEQYF
J gene: TRBJ2-7
V gene: TRBV18

CDR3 protein: CASSLRSSGAYEQYF
J gene: TRBJ2-7
V gene: TRBV11-3

CDR3 protein: CASSLEPTGELFF
J gene: TRBJ2-2
V gene: TRBV5-1

CDR3 protein: CASSPGRGTDTQYF
J gene: TRBJ2-3
V gene: TRBV7-3

CDR3 protein: CASSFRAGGALNEQYF
J gene: TRBJ2-7
V gene: TRBV7-3

CDR3 protein: CASSLPGGAGTDTQYF
J gene: TRBJ2-3
V gene: TRBV11-2

CDR3 protein: CAWSPVRRANYGYTF
J gene: TRBJ1-2
V gene: TRBV30

CDR3 protein: CAWSSSGSAEQYF
J gene: TRBJ2-7
V gene: TRBV30

CDR3 protein: CASGQETNEKLFF
J gene: TRBJ1-4
V gene: TRBV2

CDR3 protein: CASSLTDRGNQPQHF
J gene: TRBJ1-5
V gene: TRBV28

CDR3 protein: CASSLSRGSEQFF
J gene: TRBJ2-1
V gene: TRBV27

CDR3 protein: CASSDRGAGGYTF
J gene: TRBJ1-2
V gene: TRBV2

CDR3 protein: CASSFKGANTGELFF
J gene: TRBJ2-2
V gene: TRBV7-8

CDR3 protein: CASGSYGGSYNEQFF
J gene: TRBJ2-1
V gene: TRBV12-5

CDR3 protein: CASSPGPEILGYNEQFF
J gene: TRBJ2-1
V gene: TRBV7-6